The entry below gives a single T cell receptor beta chain sequence along with its context. Produced via immunoSEQ multiplex PCR; TCRdb's table is partial and in-frame only. The sample includes over 200,000 clones, over 75% of them seen just once. This sample stems from a study of blood T cell repertoires in COVID-19. The germline V and J ends were trimmed by 3 bases and 0 bases, with 13 bases remaining between them. The CDR3 has 16 residues. From germline, CDR1 is SGHRS and CDR2 YFSETQ. Sequencing was performed on PBMCs or T cells enriched from blood (not recorded which). V usage is TRBV5-1 and J usage is TRBJ2-1; D may be TRBD2 (6 bases). The receptor was isolated from a woman in her twenties or thirties who had been exposed to COVID-19. The CDR3 bases are TGCGCCAGCAGCTCGGGAGTTAAGGTCTCCTACAATGAGCAGTTCTTC. Protein product: CASSSGVKVSYNEQFF.